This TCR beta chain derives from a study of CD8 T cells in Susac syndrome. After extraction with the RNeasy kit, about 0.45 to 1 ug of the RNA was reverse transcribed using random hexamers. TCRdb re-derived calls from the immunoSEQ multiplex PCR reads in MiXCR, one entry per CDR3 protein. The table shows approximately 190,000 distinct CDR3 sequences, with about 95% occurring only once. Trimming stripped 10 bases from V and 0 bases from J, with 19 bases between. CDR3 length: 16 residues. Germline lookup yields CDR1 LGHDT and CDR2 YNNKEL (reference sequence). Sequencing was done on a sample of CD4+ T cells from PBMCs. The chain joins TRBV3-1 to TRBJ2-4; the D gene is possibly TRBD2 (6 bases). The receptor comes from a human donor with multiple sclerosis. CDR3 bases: TGTGCCACCGCCCGGGGGAGCGGCCTAGCCAAAAACATTCAGTACTTC. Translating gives CATARGSGLAKNIQYF. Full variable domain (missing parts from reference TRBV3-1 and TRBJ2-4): DTAVSQTPKYLVTQMGNDKSIKCEQNLGHDTMYWYKQDSKKFLKIMFSYNNKELIINETVPNRFSPKSPDKAHLNLHINSLELGDSAVYFCATARGSGLAKNIQYFGAGTRLSVL.